This TCR beta chain is drawn from a study of response to subunit inactivated influenza vaccine. Study conclusions and caveats: Each seasonal flu vaccination may recruit only limited new T cells, authors suggested.

Remarks on this clonotype: Its target is unknown.

Trimming left V 6 bases short and J 5 bases short, with 16 bases between. The CDR3 has 14 residues. Per germline, CDR1 MNHNS and CDR2 SASEGT. Each CDR3 protein gets one entry after TCRdb re-called the RT-PCR reads with MiXCR. Of about 480,000 distinct CDR3 sequences listed, 10% to 15% are singletons. V usage is TRBV6-1 and J usage is TRBJ2-5; D is unresolved. The sequencing used PBMCs from blood, collected roughly 45 days after vaccination. The sequence was obtained from a man between 45 and 60 years old who received an inactivated influenza vaccine. The CDR3 here is CASSLGGPHETQYF. CDR3 sequence (DNA): TGTGCCAGCAGCCTGGGTGGGCCTCATGAGACCCAGTACTTC.